Here is one T cell receptor (beta chain) with its context. Antigen: not known. The repertoire was sequenced with immunoSEQ multiplex PCR; TCRdb's copy has only in-frame clones and lacks some. In the table there are roughly 320,000 clones, roughly 87% of which are singletons. Treatment of the sample: about 20 received Ad26.COV2.S at low or high dose, single or two shots; several received placebo; per-sample allocation not given. Sampling was done on day 63 after the first vaccine or placebo injection. Whoever gave the sample was an adult aged 18-55 years in Boston. Immunization relied on an Ad26 vector, which expressed Wuhan-strain SARS-CoV-2 spike. The source of the sample is a study of Ad26.COV2.S vaccination and SARS-CoV-2 variants. Study overall: Ad26.COV2.S, an intramuscular injection, was given once or twice 56 days apart. Regarding the study as a whole: Spike-specific TCR breadth in vaccine recipients exceeded that seen in placebo recipients.

The germline V and J ends were trimmed by 4 bases and 9 bases, with 19 bases remaining between them. Germline V gene data show CDR1 as MGHRA and CDR2 as YSYEKL. This CDR3 region has 15 residues. Material: peripheral blood, obtained in a trial of Ad26.COV2.S vaccine versus placebo. The source of this sequence is a person aged 18-65 years who received the Ad26.COV2.S COVID-19 vaccine or a placebo. The rearrangement links TRBV4-1 to TRBJ2-1, with a possible D match to TRBD2 (6 bases). The CDR3 region is CASSLLARDSGEQFF. The CDR3 DNA follows: TGCGCCAGCAGCCTTCTAGCGCGGGACTCTGGTGAGCAGTTCTTC.